The 9 T cell receptor beta chains in this list originate from one sample, sequenced in a study of identical twins. One entry per CDR3 protein, called by TCRdb with MiXCR from the 5' RACE reads. The sample carries hundreds of thousands of distinct CDR3 sequences, less than 10% recorded once. The sample was also linked to a second study, of yellow fever vaccine responses in identical twins.

The specimen was PBMCs. The source of these receptors is a woman under 30 in good health.

This sequence joins TRBV5-1 and TRBJ2-7; 9 nucleotides match TRBD1. The V segment lost 6 bases and the J segment 3 bases; nucleotides outside the gene matches: 4. The germline V gene encodes CDR1 SGHRS and CDR2 YFSETQ. CDR3 length: 13 amino acids. CDR3 region: CASNRDRDYEQYF. CDR3 DNA: TGCGCCAGCAACCGGGACAGGGACTACGAGCAGTACTTC.

This clonotype occurred many times. This chain joins TRBV28 and TRBJ2-7; 10 bases map to TRBD2. CDR3 length: 16 residues. Germline V lookup: CDR1 MDHEN, CDR2 SYDVKM. With 5 bases clipped from V and 5 bases from J, the junction kept 12 bases outside the gene matches. The CDR3 here is CASSPGGASGSDEQYF. CDR3 DNA: TGTGCCAGCAGTCCGGGGGGGGCTAGCGGGAGTGACGAGCAGTACTTC.

There are a few counts of this clonotype. The rearrangement links TRBV20-1 to TRBJ2-7; 7 nucleotides agree with TRBD1. Germline assignment: CDR1 DFQATT and CDR2 SNEGSKA (reference sequence). V was pared by 1 base and J by 5 bases, with 8 bases of the junction left unmatched. CDR3 length: 14 residues. The CDR3 region has the DNA TGCAGTGCTAGAGTAGTACAGGGGATCGACGAGCAGTACTTC. Protein: CSARVVQGIDEQYF.

This clonotype was recorded at least ten times. The V and J genes are TRBV20-1 and TRBJ2-7; D is possibly TRBD1 (5 bases). CDR3 length: 14 amino acids. Germline assignment: CDR1 DFQATT and CDR2 SNEGSKA (reference sequence). The V end lost 5 bases, the J end lost 0 bases, and 14 bases lay between the germline ends. CDR3 sequence reads: CSAYDRTSSYEQYF. CDR3 DNA: TGCAGTGCTTACGACAGAACCAGCTCCTACGAGCAGTACTTC.

This clonotype appeared many times. The chain recombines TRBV7-9 with TRBJ2-7; D not resolved. The CDR3 runs to 13 residues. Looked up from germline, CDR1 is SEHNR and CDR2 is FQNEAQ (reference sequence). Trimming took 4 bases from V and 3 from J, leaving 10 bases between them. In nucleotides, the CDR3 is TGTGCCAGCAGCTCCCGATTGAGCTACGAGCAGTACTTC. The encoded protein is CASSSRLSYEQYF.

The rearrangement links TRBV6-4 to TRBJ2-1; no definite D call. Germline V gene sequence: CDR1 MRHNA, CDR2 SNTAGT. This CDR3 has 13 residues. The ends were cut back, 4 bases at V and 8 bases at J, with 12 bases in the middle. The CDR3 here is CASSGVPGDEQFF. CDR3 DNA sequence: TGTGCCAGCAGTGGAGTACCTGGGGATGAGCAGTTCTTC.

Ten or more counts support this clonotype. The V and J genes are TRBV9 and TRBJ2-3; unclear D gene. Trimming took 0 bases from V and 2 from J, leaving 10 bases between them. The CDR3 sequence is 15 residues long. Germline CDR1 and CDR2: SGDLS and YYNGEE. The CDR3 reads CASSVDRQNTDTQYF. In DNA form, the CDR3 reads TGTGCCAGCAGCGTAGATAGGCAGAACACAGATACGCAGTATTTT.

The chain links TRBV7-2 to TRBJ2-5; D is uncertain. CDR3 size: 15 residues. Germline V lookup: CDR1 SGHTA, CDR2 FQGNSA. The ends were cut back, 2 bases at V and 4 bases at J, with 14 bases in the middle. The CDR3 protein is CASSLSAVSGETQYF. The DNA for the CDR3 is TGTGCCAGCAGCTTAAGTGCAGTTTCCGGAGAGACCCAGTACTTC.

The V call is TRBV28, the J call TRBJ1-3, with 11 bases that match TRBD1. CDR1 and CDR2 from the germline V gene are MDHEN and SYDVKM. The J segment lost 3 bases and the V segment lost 2 bases, leaving 3 bases of the junction unmatched. CDR3 size: 16 residues. The CDR3 DNA is TGTGCCAGCAGTTTAAGCGGGACAGGGGGTGGAAACACCATATATTTT. Its protein is CASSLSGTGGGNTIYF.